What follows is one T cell receptor beta chain and its context. The sample originates from a study of T cell changes during pregnancy in multiple sclerosis. The CDR3 covers 14 residues. Germline CDR1 reads MRHNA; CDR2 reads SNTAGT. V was trimmed by 8 bases and J by 7 bases, leaving 20 bases between them. Some clones are missing from TCRdb's copy, which holds only in-frame ones; the method was immunoSEQ multiplex PCR. The sample lists tens of thousands of clones; roughly 92% were seen once. This TCR was sampled from a female donor with multiple sclerosis, enrolled in a pregnancy study. Sequenced material: peripheral blood, taken after pregnancy. This chain joins TRBV6-4 and TRBJ1-2; maybe TRBD1 (6 bases). The CDR3 DNA reads as TGTGCCAGCTCCGTTGAACAGGGAAGCCCTGGCTACACCTTC. Translation: CASSVEQGSPGYTF.